The clone carrying this T cell receptor beta chain was observed once. Its antigen is as yet unknown. These data originate in a study of STAT5B mutations in CD4+ large granular lymphocyte leukemia. In the study overall: The CDR3 'QG' motif was associated with a particular HLA allele among healthy donors.

This CDR3 region has 14 residues. Trimming stripped 0 bases from V and 1 base from J, with 7 bases between. Germline V gene lookup returns CDR1 SGHRS and CDR2 YFSETQ. Source study methods: The detection floor for productive clonotype frequency was 2.59 x 10-5. Using immunoSEQ multiplex PCR, the repertoire was profiled, and TCRdb retains in-frame clones only, with some absent. V and J calls and clone size are copied from that table; D and trimming were computed from the DNA. The data contain 30,000 to 40,000 clones, around 75% of them seen just once; the ten biggest clones take up less than 0.6%. Study outcomes and limitations: 25% of private leukemic clonotypes occurred rarely in other patients' non-leukemic repertoires. Compared with healthy controls (2/35), patient top clones favored TRBV06 (8/27).

The specimen sequenced was CD4+ T cells from blood buffy coats. This TCR derives from a human donor in good health. The chain recombines TRBV5-1 with TRBJ2-5, with D unresolved. The CDR3 is CASSLAGSQETQYF. CDR3 nucleotide sequence: TGCGCCAGCAGCTTGGCCGGCAGCCAAGAGACCCAGTACTTC.